Sequencing of this T cell receptor (beta chain) was carried out in a study of technical replicates of blood from a few donors. Here immunoSEQ multiplex PCR was the method, and the copy in TCRdb shows in-frame clones only, minus some. This sample yields 75,000 to 100,000 clones, of which 90% to 95% are seen a single time; about 0.25% belongs to the top ten. Specimen: T cells isolated from PBMCs. The clonotype originates from a human donor in good health.

Here the CDR3 reads CASSQGGQGVWHEQFF. The CDR3 DNA reads as TGCGCCAGCAGCCAAGGGGGACAGGGGGTTTGGCATGAGCAGTTCTTC. J is TRBJ2-1 and V is TRBV4-1, with 11 positions matching TRBD1. Unmatched junction bases numbered 7, after V lost 1 base and J lost 8 bases. The germline gives CDR1 MGHRA, CDR2 YSYEKL. The CDR3 covers 16 residues.